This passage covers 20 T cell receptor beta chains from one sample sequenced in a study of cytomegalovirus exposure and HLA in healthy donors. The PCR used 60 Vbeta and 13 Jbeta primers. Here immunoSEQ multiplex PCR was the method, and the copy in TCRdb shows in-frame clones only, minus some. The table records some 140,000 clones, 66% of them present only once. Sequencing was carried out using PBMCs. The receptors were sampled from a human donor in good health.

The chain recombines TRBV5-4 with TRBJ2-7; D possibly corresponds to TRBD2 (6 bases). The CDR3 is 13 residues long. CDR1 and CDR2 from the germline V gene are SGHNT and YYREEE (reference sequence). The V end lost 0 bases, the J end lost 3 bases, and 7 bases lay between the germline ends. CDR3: CASSLEAGYEQYF. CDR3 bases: TGTGCCAGCAGCTTGGAAGCGGGCTACGAGCAGTACTTC.

CDR3 amino acids: CASSSYPGQGRTGELFF. Written as DNA, the CDR3 is TGTGCCAGCAGCTCGTATCCGGGACAGGGGCGGACCGGGGAGCTGTTTTTT. The chain is built from TRBV5-4 and TRBJ2-2; 10 nucleotides agree with TRBD1. V trimming: 3 bases; J trimming: 5 bases; junction bases outside the gene matches: 10. The germline gives CDR1 SGHNT, CDR2 YYREEE (reference sequence). The CDR3 is 17 amino acids.

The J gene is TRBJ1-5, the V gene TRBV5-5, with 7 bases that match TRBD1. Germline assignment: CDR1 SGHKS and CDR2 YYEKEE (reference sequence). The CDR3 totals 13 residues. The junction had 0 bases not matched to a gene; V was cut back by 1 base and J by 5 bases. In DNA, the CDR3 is TGTGCCAGCAGCTTGACAGGGGATCAGCCCCAGCATTTT. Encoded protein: CASSLTGDQPQHF.

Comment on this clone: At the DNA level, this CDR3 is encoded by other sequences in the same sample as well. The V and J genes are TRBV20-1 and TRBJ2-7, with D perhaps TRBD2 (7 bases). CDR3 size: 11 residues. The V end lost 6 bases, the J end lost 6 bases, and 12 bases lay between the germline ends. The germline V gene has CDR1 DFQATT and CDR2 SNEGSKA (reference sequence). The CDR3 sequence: CSAGGGREQYF. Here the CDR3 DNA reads TGCAGTGCAGGCGGGGGCCGCGAGCAGTACTTC.

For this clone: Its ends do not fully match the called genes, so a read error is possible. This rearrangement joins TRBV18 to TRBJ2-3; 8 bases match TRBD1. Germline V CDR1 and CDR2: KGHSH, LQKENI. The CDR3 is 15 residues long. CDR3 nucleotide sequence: TGTGCCAGCTCACCCCGGACAGGGATCCCAGATGCGCAGTATTTT. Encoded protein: CASSPRTGIPDAQYF.

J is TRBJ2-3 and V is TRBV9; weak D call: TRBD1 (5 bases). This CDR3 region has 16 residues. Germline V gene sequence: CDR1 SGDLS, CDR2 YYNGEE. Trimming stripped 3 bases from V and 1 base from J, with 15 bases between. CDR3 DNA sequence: TGTGCCAGCAGCGAGGGGTCCCAGCATCGCACAGATACGCAGTATTTT. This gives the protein CASSEGSQHRTDTQYF.

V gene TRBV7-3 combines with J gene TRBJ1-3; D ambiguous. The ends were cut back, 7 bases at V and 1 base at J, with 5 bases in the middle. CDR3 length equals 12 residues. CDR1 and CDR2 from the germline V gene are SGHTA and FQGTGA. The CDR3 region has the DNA TGTGCCAGCATCCGGTCTGGAAACACCATATATTTT. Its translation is CASIRSGNTIYF.

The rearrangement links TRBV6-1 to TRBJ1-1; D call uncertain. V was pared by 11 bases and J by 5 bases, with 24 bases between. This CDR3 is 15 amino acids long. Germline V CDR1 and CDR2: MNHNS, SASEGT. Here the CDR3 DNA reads TGTGCCTCTAGAGACGGGAGAGGGAGGGATACTGAAGCTTTCTTT. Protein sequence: CASRDGRGRDTEAFF.

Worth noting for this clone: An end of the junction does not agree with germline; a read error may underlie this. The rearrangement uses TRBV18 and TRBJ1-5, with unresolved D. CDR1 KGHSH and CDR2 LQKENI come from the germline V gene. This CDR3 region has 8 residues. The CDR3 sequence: CASSLLIF. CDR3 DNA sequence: TGTGCCAGCTCTCTCCTTATTTTT.

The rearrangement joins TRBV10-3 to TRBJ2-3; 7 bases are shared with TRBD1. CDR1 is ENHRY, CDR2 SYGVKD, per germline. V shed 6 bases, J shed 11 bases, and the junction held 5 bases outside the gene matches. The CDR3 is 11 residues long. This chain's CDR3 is CAISNRGVQYF. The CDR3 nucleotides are TGTGCCATCAGCAACAGGGGCGTGCAGTATTTT.

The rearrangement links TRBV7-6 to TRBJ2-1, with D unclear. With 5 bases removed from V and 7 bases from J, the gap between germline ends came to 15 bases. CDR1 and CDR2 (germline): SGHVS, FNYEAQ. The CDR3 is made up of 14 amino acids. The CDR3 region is CASSKTGPRNEQFF. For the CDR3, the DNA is TGTGCCAGCAGCAAAACGGGTCCGCGTAATGAGCAGTTCTTC.

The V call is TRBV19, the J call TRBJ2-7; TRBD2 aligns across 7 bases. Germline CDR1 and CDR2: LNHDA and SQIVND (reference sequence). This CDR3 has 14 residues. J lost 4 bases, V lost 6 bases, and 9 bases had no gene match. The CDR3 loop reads CASRRESGTYEQYF. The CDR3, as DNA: TGTGCCAGTAGGCGGGAGAGCGGGACGTACGAGCAGTACTTC.

The CDR3 is CASSPRTGAYEQYF. CDR3 coding DNA: TGTGCCAGCAGTCCCCGGACAGGGGCTTACGAGCAGTACTTC. The rearrangement links TRBV25-1 to TRBJ2-7, with 9 bases aligning to TRBD1. V dropped 5 bases and J dropped 4; count of bases not matched to a gene: 6. Germline V gives CDR1 MGHDK, CDR2 SYGVNS. This CDR3 is 14 amino acids long.

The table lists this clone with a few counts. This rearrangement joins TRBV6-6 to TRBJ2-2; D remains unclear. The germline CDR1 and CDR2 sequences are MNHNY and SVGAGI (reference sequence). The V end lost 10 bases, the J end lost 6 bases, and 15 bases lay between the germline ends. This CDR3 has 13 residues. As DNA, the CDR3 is TGTGCCACCGAGGATGAATTTTCCGGGGAGCTGTTTTTT. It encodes CATEDEFSGELFF.

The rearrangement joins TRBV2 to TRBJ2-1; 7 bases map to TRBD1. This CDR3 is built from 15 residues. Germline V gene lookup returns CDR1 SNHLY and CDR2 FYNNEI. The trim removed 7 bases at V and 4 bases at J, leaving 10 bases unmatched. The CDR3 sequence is CASTPGTDVYNEQFF. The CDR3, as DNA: TGTGCCAGCACCCCCGGGACAGACGTTTACAATGAGCAGTTCTTC.

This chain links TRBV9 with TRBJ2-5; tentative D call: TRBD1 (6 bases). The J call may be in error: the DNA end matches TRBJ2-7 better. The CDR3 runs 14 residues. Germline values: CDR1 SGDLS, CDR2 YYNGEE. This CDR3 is CASSDQGWGSEQYF. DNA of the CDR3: TGTGCCAGCAGCGACCAGGGGTGGGGGAGCGAGCAGTACTTC.

The CDR3 is CASSSGSSYEQYF. DNA for the CDR3: TGCGCCAGCAGCAGCGGGAGCTCCTACGAGCAGTACTTC. The chain has TRBV5-1 and TRBJ2-7; TRBD2 aligns across 8 bases. This CDR3 has 13 amino acids. Germline values: CDR1 SGHRS, CDR2 YFSETQ. V was clipped by 4 bases and J by 0 bases; unmatched bases: 0.

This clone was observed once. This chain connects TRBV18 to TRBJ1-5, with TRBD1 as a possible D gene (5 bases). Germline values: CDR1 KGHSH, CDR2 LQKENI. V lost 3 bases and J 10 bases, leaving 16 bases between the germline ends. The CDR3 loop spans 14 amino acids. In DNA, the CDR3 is TGTGCCAGCTCACCGGCGGGGGACCTCGGACCCCAGCATTTT. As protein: CASSPAGDLGPQHF.

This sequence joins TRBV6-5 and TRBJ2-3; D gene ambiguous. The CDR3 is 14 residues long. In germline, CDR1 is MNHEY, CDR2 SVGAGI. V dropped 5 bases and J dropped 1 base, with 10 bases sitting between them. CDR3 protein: CASSTNQGTDTQYF. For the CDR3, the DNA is TGTGCCAGCAGTACCAACCAGGGCACAGATACGCAGTATTTT.

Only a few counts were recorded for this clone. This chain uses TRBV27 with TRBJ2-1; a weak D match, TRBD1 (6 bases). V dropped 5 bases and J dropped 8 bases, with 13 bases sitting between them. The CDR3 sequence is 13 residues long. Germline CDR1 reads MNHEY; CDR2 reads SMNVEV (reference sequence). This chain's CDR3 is CASSGTFIHEQFF. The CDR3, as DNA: TGTGCCAGCAGTGGGACATTTATTCATGAGCAGTTCTTC.